Presented here are 5 T cell receptor beta chains from one specimen sequenced in a study of identical twins. Using its own MiXCR run on the 5' RACE reads, TCRdb lists one record per CDR3 protein. Of about 1.7 million distinct CDR3 sequences in the sample, less than 40% were seen once. The sequenced sample consisted of cord blood. Every receptor here comes from a newborn girl in good health.

Remarks on this clonotype: Sequence at one end of the junction differs from germline and may be a read error. This sequence joins TRBV20-1 and TRBJ2-1; the match to TRBD2 covers 12 bases. CDR1 is DFQATT, CDR2 SNEGSKA, per germline (reference sequence). CDR3 length: 16 residues. CDR3 sequence (DNA): TGCGGTGCTAGAGTTTTCGGACTAGCGGGGTTGGATGAGCAGTTCTTC. Translated, it gives CGARVFGLAGLDEQFF.

There are a few counts of this clonotype. The chain recombines TRBV20-1 with TRBJ2-3; 7 positions agree with TRBD1. Germline V lookup: CDR1 DFQATT, CDR2 SNEGSKA (reference sequence). Losses at the gene ends were 6 bases for V and 6 bases for J; bases not matched to a gene: 15. The CDR3 consists of 15 residues. Here the CDR3 DNA reads TGCAGTGCAACGGAAAGACAGGGTGTTACGGATACGCAGTATTTT. Protein sequence: CSATERQGVTDTQYF.

This clonotype was found a few times. V and J are TRBV5-1 and TRBJ2-1; TRBD2 agrees at 12 bases. The CDR3 contains 15 residues. Germline-derived CDR1 and CDR2 are SGHRS and YFSETQ. V shed 0 bases, J shed 9 bases, and the junction held 4 bases outside the gene matches. CDR3 nucleotides: TGCGCCAGCAGCTTGGATCCTAGCGGGAGGGGTGAGCAGTTCTTC. Amino acid sequence: CASSLDPSGRGEQFF.

The rearrangement uses TRBV28 and TRBJ2-1; 10 bases agree with TRBD2. Per germline, CDR1 MDHEN and CDR2 SYDVKM. There are 18 residues in the CDR3. V lost 5 bases, J lost 1 base, and 11 bases stayed unmatched. CDR3 coding DNA: TGTGCCAGCAGTCTCGGCCTAGCGGGAGTTTGGTCCTACAATGAGCAGTTCTTC. Protein product: CASSLGLAGVWSYNEQFF. Full variable domain (remainder filled in from reference TRBV28 and TRBJ2-1): DVKVTQSSRYLVKRTGEKVFLECVQDMDHENMFWYRQDPGLGLRLIYFSYDVKMKEKGDIPEGYSVSREKKERFSLILESASTNQTSMYLCASSLGLAGVWSYNEQFFGPGTRLTVL.

This clonotype was seen more than once but under ten times. The chain has TRBV7-2 and TRBJ2-4; TRBD2 matches at 11 bases. The better agreement between TRBJ2-7 and the DNA end casts doubt on the J call. The germline V gene encodes CDR1 SGHTA and CDR2 FQGNSA. The CDR3 length is 14 residues. CDR3 in DNA: TGTGCCAGCAGCTCTAGCGGGGGGTTTTACGAGCAGTACTTC. This codes for CASSSSGGFYEQYF.